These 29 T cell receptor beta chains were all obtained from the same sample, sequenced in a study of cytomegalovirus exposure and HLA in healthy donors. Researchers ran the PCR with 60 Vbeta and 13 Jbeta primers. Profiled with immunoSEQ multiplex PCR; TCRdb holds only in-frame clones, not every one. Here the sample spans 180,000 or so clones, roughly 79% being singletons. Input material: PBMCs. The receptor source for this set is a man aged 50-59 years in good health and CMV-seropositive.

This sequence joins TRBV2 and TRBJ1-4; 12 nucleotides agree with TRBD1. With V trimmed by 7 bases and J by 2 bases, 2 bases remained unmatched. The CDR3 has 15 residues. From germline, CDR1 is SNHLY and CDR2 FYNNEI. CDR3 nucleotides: TGTGCCAGCACGGGACAGGGGGCGACTAATGAAAAACTGTTTTTT. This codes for CASTGQGATNEKLFF.

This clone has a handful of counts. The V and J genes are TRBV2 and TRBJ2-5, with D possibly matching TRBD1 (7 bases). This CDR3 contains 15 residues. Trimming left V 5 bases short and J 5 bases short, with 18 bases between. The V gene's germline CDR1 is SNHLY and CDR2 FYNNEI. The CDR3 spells CASSWDSGSGETQYF. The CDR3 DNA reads TGTGCCAGCAGTTGGGACAGCGGCAGCGGGGAGACCCAGTACTTC.

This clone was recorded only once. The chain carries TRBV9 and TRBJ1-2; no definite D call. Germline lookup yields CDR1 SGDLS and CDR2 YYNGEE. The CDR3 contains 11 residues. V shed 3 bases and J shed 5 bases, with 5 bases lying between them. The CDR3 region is CASSALYGYTF. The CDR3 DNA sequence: TGTGCCAGCAGCGCACTATATGGCTACACCTTC.

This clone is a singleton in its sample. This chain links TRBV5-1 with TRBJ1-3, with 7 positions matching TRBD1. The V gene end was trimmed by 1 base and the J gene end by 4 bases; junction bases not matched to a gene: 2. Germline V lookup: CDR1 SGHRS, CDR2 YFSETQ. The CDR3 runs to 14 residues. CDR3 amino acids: CASSLTGAGNTIYF. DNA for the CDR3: TGCGCCAGCAGCTTGACAGGGGCCGGAAACACCATATATTTT.

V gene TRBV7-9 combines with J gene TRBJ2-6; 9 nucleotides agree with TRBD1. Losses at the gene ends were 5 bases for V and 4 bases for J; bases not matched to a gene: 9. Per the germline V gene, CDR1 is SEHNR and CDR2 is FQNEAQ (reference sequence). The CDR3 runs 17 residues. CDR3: CASSGRDREAGANVLTF. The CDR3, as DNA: TGTGCCAGCAGCGGTAGGGACAGGGAAGCCGGGGCCAACGTCCTGACTTTC.

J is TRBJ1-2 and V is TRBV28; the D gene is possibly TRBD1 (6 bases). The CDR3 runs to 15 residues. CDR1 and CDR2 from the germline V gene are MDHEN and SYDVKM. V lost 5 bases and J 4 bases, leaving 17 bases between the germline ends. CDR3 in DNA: TGTGCCAGCAGTCACAACAGGGAACGGGGCTATGGCTACACCTTC. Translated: CASSHNRERGYGYTF.

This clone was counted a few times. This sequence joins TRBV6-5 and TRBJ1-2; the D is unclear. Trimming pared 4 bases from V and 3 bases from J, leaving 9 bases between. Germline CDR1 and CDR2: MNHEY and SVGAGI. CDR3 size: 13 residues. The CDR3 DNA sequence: TGTGCCAGCAGTTCCACTAACGACTATGGCTACACCTTC. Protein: CASSSTNDYGYTF.

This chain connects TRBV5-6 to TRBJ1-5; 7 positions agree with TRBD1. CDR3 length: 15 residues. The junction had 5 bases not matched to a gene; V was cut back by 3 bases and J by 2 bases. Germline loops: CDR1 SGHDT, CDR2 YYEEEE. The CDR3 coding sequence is TGTGCCAGCAGCTCGCCGGGGACAGGCAATCAGCCCCAGCATTTT. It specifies CASSSPGTGNQPQHF.

The CDR3, as DNA: TGTGCTAGTGGTCCTGGCCAAGAAATGAACACTGAAGCTTTCTTT. Its protein is CASGPGQEMNTEAFF. This sequence joins TRBV12-5 and TRBJ1-1; D unresolved. V shed 5 bases and J shed 0 bases, with 13 bases lying between them. CDR3 length equals 15 residues. CDR1 and CDR2 from the germline V gene are LGHNT and FRNRAP.

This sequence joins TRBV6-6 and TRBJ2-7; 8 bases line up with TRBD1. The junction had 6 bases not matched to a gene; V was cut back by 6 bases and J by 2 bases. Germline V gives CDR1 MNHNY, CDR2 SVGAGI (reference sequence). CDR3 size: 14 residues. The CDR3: CASSLRDRPYEQYF. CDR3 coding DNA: TGTGCCAGCAGCCTCCGGGACAGGCCCTACGAGCAGTACTTC.

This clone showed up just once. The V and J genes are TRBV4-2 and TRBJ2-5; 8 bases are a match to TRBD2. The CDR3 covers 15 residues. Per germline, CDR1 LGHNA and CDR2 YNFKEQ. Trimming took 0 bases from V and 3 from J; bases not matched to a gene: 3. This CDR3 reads CASSQEPAGEETQYF. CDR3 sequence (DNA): TGTGCCAGCAGCCAAGAACCAGCGGGGGAAGAGACCCAGTACTTC.

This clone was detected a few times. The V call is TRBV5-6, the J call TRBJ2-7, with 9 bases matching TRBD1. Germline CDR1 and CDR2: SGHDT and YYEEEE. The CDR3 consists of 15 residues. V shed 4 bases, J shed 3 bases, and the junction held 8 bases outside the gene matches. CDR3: CASSVRDRDFYEQYF. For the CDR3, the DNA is TGTGCCAGCAGCGTCCGGGACAGGGACTTCTACGAGCAGTACTTC.

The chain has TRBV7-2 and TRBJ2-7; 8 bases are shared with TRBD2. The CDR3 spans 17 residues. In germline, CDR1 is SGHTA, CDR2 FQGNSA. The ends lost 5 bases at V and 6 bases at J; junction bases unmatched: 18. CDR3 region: CASSLRFRGGPPFEQYF. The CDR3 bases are TGTGCCAGCAGCCTTCGCTTCCGGGGGGGCCCTCCTTTCGAGCAGTACTTC.

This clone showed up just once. CDR3 nucleotide sequence: TGTGCCAGCTCACTCGGACTAGCCAGCACAGATACGCAGTATTTT. This translates into CASSLGLASTDTQYF. J is TRBJ2-3 and V is TRBV9; 8 nucleotides agree with TRBD2. The V gene's germline CDR1 is SGDLS and CDR2 YYNGEE. Losses at the gene ends were 7 bases for V and 0 bases for J; bases not matched to a gene: 7. CDR3 size: 15 residues.

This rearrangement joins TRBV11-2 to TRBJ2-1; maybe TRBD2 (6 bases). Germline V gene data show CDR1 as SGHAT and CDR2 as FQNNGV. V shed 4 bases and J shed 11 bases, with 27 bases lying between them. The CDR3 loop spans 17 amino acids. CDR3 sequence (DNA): TGTGCCAGCAGCTCACTCCCCCGGGGGTGGGATTCAATGAAGCAGTTCTTC. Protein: CASSSLPRGWDSMKQFF.

The CDR3: CASSKRGPDETQYF. Written as DNA, the CDR3 is TGTGCCAGCAGCAAGCGGGGCCCCGACGAGACCCAGTACTTC. This rearrangement joins TRBV7-8 to TRBJ2-5; 7 bases line up with TRBD2. CDR1 is SGHVS and CDR2 is FQNEAQ in the germline V gene. V was clipped by 5 bases and J by 5 bases; unmatched bases: 8. This CDR3 comprises 14 residues.

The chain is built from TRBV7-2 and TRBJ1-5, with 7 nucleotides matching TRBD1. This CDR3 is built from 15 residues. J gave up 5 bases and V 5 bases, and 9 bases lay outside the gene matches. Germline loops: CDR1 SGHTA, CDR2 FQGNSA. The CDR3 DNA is TGTGCCAGCAGCCCAGGTGGGGGACAGTATCAGCCCCAGCATTTT. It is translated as CASSPGGGQYQPQHF.

CDR3: CASSEFSGGFNEQFF. As DNA, the CDR3 is TGTGCCAGCAGTGAATTTAGCGGGGGGTTCAATGAGCAGTTCTTC. V is TRBV6-4 and J is TRBJ2-1; 10 nucleotides agree with TRBD2. Germline lookup yields CDR1 MRHNA and CDR2 SNTAGT. Trimming removed 3 bases from V and 6 bases from J; junction bases left unmatched: 5. The CDR3 runs 15 residues.

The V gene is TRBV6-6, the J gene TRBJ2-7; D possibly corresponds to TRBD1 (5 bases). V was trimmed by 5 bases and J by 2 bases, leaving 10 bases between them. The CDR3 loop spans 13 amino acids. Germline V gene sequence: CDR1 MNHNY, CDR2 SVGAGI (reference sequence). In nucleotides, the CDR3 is TGTGCCAGCAGTCCTACAGGTACCTACGAGCAGTACTTC. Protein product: CASSPTGTYEQYF.

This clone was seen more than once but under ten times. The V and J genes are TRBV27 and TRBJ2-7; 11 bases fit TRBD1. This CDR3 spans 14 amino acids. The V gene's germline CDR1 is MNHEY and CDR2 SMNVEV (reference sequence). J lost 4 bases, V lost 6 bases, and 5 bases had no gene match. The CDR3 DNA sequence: TGTGCCAGCAGCCCCGGGACAGGGGGATACGAGCAGTACTTC. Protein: CASSPGTGGYEQYF.

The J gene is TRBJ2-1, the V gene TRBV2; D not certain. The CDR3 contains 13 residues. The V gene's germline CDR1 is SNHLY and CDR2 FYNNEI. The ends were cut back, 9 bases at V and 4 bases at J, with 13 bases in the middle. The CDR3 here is CARKEPQYNEQFF. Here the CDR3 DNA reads TGTGCCAGAAAAGAACCACAATACAATGAGCAGTTCTTC.

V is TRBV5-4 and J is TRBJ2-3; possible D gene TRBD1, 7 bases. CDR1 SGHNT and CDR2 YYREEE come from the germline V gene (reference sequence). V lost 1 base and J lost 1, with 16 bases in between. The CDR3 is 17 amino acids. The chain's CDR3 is CASSLRSGGMGTDTQYF. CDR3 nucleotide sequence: TGTGCCAGCAGCTTGAGATCAGGGGGGATGGGCACAGATACGCAGTATTTT.

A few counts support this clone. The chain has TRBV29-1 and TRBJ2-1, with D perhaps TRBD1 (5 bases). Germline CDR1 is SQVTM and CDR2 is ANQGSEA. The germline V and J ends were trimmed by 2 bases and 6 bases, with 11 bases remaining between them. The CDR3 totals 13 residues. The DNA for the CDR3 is TGCAGCGTTGAACGAGCCAGGGCCAATGAGCAGTTCTTC. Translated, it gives CSVERARANEQFF.

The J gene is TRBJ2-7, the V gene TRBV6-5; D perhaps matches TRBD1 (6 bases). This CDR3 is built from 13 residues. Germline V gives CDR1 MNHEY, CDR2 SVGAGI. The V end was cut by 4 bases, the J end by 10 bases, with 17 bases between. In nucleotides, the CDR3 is TGTGCCAGCAGTTTATCATCAGGGGCAGAACAGTACTTC. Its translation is CASSLSSGAEQYF.

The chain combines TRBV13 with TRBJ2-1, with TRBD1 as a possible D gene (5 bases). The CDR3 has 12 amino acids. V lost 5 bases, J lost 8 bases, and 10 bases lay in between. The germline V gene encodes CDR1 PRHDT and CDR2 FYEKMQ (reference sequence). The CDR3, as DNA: TGTGCCAGCAGCCAAACGACAGATGAGCAGTTCTTC. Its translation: CASSQTTDEQFF.

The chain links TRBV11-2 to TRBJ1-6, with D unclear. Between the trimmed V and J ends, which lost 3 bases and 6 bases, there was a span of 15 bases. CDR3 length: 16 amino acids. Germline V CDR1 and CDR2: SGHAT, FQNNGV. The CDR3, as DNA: TGTGCCAGCAGCTTCTTAATTTGGAGTACTAATTCACCCCTCCACTTT. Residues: CASSFLIWSTNSPLHF.

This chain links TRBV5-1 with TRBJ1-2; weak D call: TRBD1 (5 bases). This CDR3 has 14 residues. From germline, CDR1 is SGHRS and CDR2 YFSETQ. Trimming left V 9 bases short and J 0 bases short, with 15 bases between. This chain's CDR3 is CAKAPQGPNYGYTF. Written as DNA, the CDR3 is TGCGCCAAAGCCCCGCAGGGTCCTAACTATGGCTACACCTTC.

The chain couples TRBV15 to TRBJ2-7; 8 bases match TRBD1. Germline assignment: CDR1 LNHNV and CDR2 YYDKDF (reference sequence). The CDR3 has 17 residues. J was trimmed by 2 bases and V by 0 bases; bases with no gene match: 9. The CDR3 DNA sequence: TGTGCCACCAGCAGAGATCAAAATATACAGGGGGCCTACGAGCAGTACTTC. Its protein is CATSRDQNIQGAYEQYF.

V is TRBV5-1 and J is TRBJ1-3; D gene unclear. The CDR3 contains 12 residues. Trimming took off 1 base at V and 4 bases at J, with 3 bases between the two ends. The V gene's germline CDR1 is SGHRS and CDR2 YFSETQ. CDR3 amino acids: CASSLSGNTIYF. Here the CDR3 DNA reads TGCGCCAGCAGCTTGAGCGGAAACACCATATATTTT.